Shown below are 13 T cell receptor beta chains from a single sample sequenced in a study of blood T cells in healthy people across ages. For the second PCR, which ran for about 6 to 11 cycles, a sample-barcoded 5' primer and a J-beta primer mix were used. TCRdb re-called the 5' RACE reads through MiXCR, storing one row per CDR3 protein. The data contain approximately 780,000 distinct CDR3 sequences, 25% to 30% of them seen just once; the ten biggest clones take up about 2.9%. This sample also appeared in a second study, on T cells of mothers and their children.

The sequenced sample consisted of blood. These receptors originate from a boy aged 10-17 years in good health.

The chain couples TRBV6-6 to TRBJ1-5; 7 bases align to TRBD1. Trimming took 7 bases from V and 0 from J; bases not matched to a gene: 9. Looked up from germline, CDR1 is MNHNY and CDR2 is SVGAGI (reference sequence). CDR3 length: 16 residues. The CDR3 DNA reads TGTGCCAGCACCGAGACGGACAGGTATAGCAATCAGCCCCAGCATTTT. As protein: CASTETDRYSNQPQHF.

The chain employs TRBV28 and TRBJ1-2; D is ambiguous. Trimming removed 5 bases from V and 2 bases from J, with 12 bases in between. Germline V gene sequence: CDR1 MDHEN, CDR2 SYDVKM. The CDR3 totals 14 residues. For the CDR3, the DNA is TGTGCCAGCAGTCCCCATGTGGGAAACTATGGCTACACCTTC. Protein sequence: CASSPHVGNYGYTF.

The chain combines TRBV24-1 with TRBJ1-4; 7 bases line up with TRBD1. Germline assignment: CDR1 KGHDR and CDR2 SFDVKD. This CDR3 is 16 amino acids long. Germline trimming cut 3 bases from V and 7 bases from J; bases unmatched to any gene: 10. CDR3 DNA: TGTGCCACCAGTGATCCTTGGGACAGACGTTGTGAAAAACTGTTTTTT. Amino acids: CATSDPWDRRCEKLFF.

The sample holds a few counts of this clonotype. V and J are TRBV24-1 and TRBJ1-5; no clear D. Trimming shortened V by 3 bases and J by 1 base, and 15 bases separated the two germline ends. Germline V CDR1 and CDR2: KGHDR, SFDVKD. The CDR3 contains 17 residues. CDR3 coding DNA: TGTGCCACCAGTGATAAGAAATATGAAGAGAGCAATCAGCCCCAGCATTTT. It encodes CATSDKKYEESNQPQHF.

The rearrangement links TRBV6-4 to TRBJ2-1; no clear D gene. This CDR3 is built from 14 residues. V shed 8 bases and J shed 5 bases, with 16 bases lying between them. Looked up from germline, CDR1 is MRHNA and CDR2 is SNTAGT. This CDR3 is CASGPDSTHNEQFF. DNA for the CDR3: TGTGCCAGCGGTCCAGATAGCACACACAATGAGCAGTTCTTC.

The sample holds a few counts of this clonotype. This chain joins TRBV5-1 and TRBJ1-2; D is ambiguous. In germline, CDR1 is SGHRS, CDR2 YFSETQ. The CDR3 consists of 12 residues. V shed 4 bases and J shed 8 bases, with 12 bases lying between them. The DNA of the CDR3 is TGCGCCAGCAGCCCCCAAGGAAGGGGCTACACCTTC. Translation: CASSPQGRGYTF.

The gene calls are TRBV3-1 and TRBJ2-5; D might be TRBD1 or TRBD2, each matching 5 bases. CDR1 and CDR2 (germline): LGHDT, YNNKEL (reference sequence). The length of the CDR3 is 16 residues. V shed 0 bases and J shed 1 base, with 12 bases lying between them. The CDR3 loop reads CASSQDPSGPQETQYF. DNA for the CDR3: TGTGCCAGCAGCCAAGATCCGTCGGGGCCCCAAGAGACCCAGTACTTC.

The chain employs TRBV6-1 and TRBJ1-1; D is undetermined. Germline CDR1 is MNHNS and CDR2 is SASEGT. CDR3 length: 14 amino acids. Trimming shortened V by 4 bases and J by 0 bases, and 9 bases separated the two germline ends. DNA for the CDR3: TGTGCCAGCAGTGGAGGACTGATGAACACTGAAGCTTTCTTT. Protein sequence: CASSGGLMNTEAFF.

Only a few counts were recorded for this clonotype. This chain links TRBV6-2 or TRBV6-3 with TRBJ2-1; tentatively, D is TRBD2 (6 bases). The CDR3 runs 15 residues. Germline V gives CDR1 MNHEY, CDR2 SVGEGT. Trimming removed 4 bases at V and 1 base at J, with 11 bases between. CDR3 nucleotide sequence: TGTGCCAGCAGTTCGGGGGACGCATCCTACAATGAGCAGTTCTTC. Amino acids: CASSSGDASYNEQFF.

The chain joins TRBV6-1 to TRBJ1-3; 9 bases fit TRBD1. Per germline, CDR1 MNHNS and CDR2 SASEGT. The V segment lost 5 bases and the J segment 2 bases; nucleotides outside the gene matches: 10. The CDR3 extends over 17 amino acids. The CDR3 is CASSTDRGTSPGNTIYF. In DNA, the CDR3 is TGTGCCAGCAGTACGGACAGGGGAACCTCGCCTGGAAACACCATATATTTT.

The rearrangement links TRBV7-9 to TRBJ2-3; TRBD2 matches 9 bases. Per the germline V gene, CDR1 is SEHNR and CDR2 is FQNEAQ (reference sequence). The J segment lost 2 bases and the V segment lost 10 bases, leaving 13 bases of the junction unmatched. This CDR3 contains 16 residues. This CDR3 is CATPRLAGPITDTQYF. As DNA, the CDR3 is TGTGCCACTCCGAGGCTAGCGGGGCCAATCACAGATACGCAGTATTTT.

V is TRBV12-3 or TRBV12-4 and J is TRBJ1-2; D ambiguous. The V and J ends lost 6 bases and 3 bases respectively, with 11 bases between them. This CDR3 is built from 13 residues. The CDR3 coding sequence is TGTGCCAGCAGCTCCTCCCGGGACTATGGCTACACCTTC. Translation gives CASSSSRDYGYTF.

This clonotype was found a few times. The chain recombines TRBV3-1 with TRBJ2-7; D is uncertain. Trimming removed 5 bases from V and 2 bases from J, with 10 bases in between. The CDR3 is 13 residues long. CDR1 LGHDT and CDR2 YNNKEL come from the germline V gene (reference sequence). CDR3 region: CASSTAGPYEQYF. The CDR3 nucleotides are TGTGCCAGCAGCACTGCAGGTCCCTACGAGCAGTACTTC.